This TCR beta chain was identified in a study of Ad26.COV2.S vaccination and SARS-CoV-2 variants. Assay used: immunoSEQ multiplex PCR; TCRdb lists only in-frame clones, some missing. The table shows around 270,000 clones, with about 83% occurring only once. Treatment defined: around 19 received Ad26.COV2.S at low or high dose, single or two shots; about 5 received placebo; per-sample allocation not given. Vaccine and placebo recipients were sampled on day 63 after the first injection. In Boston, the donor was an adult between 18-55 years of age. Vaccine was an Ad26 vector expressing Wuhan-strain SARS-CoV-2 spike. The sample was peripheral blood, taken in a trial of Ad26.COV2.S vaccine versus placebo. The sequence came from a person between 18 and 60 years old who received the Ad26.COV2.S COVID-19 vaccine or a placebo.

DNA of the CDR3: TGTGCCAGCATGGTTGCGGGCAACACCGGGGAGCTGTTTTTT. It translates to CASMVAGNTGELFF. V and J are TRBV25-1 and TRBJ2-2; D is possibly TRBD2 (5 bases). Trimming removed 7 bases from V and 2 bases from J, with 11 bases in between. The CDR3 consists of 14 residues. Germline loops: CDR1 MGHDK, CDR2 SYGVNS.